This T cell receptor (beta chain) is from a study of Ad26.COV2.S vaccination and SARS-CoV-2 variants. Background on the study: Participant was drawn from the COV1001 Ad26.COV2.S trial arm. Intramuscularly, Ad26.COV2.S was given either once or twice, 56 days apart.

Trimming removed 0 bases at V and 6 bases at J, with 15 bases between. This CDR3 contains 16 residues. CDR1 and CDR2 (germline): SGDLS, YYNGEE. Profiling relied on immunoSEQ multiplex PCR, and the TCRdb table lists in-frame clones only, not all of them. The table records some 330,000 clones, roughly 90% of them present only once. As to treatment: roughly 19 received Ad26.COV2.S at low or high dose, single or two shots; 5 received placebo; per-sample allocation not given. Samples were taken on day 63 after the first vaccine or placebo injection. An adult aged 18-55 years in Boston served as the donor. J is TRBJ1-4 and V is TRBV9, with D tentatively TRBD1 (5 bases). Sequencing was performed on peripheral blood, taken in a trial of Ad26.COV2.S vaccine versus placebo. The sequence derives from a person between 18 and 65 years old who received the Ad26.COV2.S COVID-19 vaccine or a placebo. The CDR3 nucleotides are TGTGCCAGCAGCGTAGGGATATCTCTAGGGGATGAAAAACTGTTTTTT. Translation gives CASSVGISLGDEKLFF.